This T cell receptor (beta chain) was profiled in a study of patients and donors after allogeneic stem cell transplantation. Germline CDR1 SEHNR, CDR2 FQNEAQ (reference sequence). The length of the CDR3 is 14 residues. V was cut by 3 bases and J by 2 bases, with 10 bases left in between. Each CDR3 protein is one row after TCRdb ran MiXCR on the RT-PCR reads. The table includes about 960,000 distinct CDR3 sequences, roughly 18% detected once. The receptor was derived from a human donor who was either an allogeneic HSCT recipient or a stem cell or donor lymphocyte infusion donor (not recorded which). It is not recorded whose cells these are; they may come from a transplant donor. Sequenced sample: blood, either unsorted or a sorted T cell fraction (not recorded which). V and J are TRBV7-9 and TRBJ1-1, with D unresolved. The CDR3: CASSFRGTNTEAFF. CDR3 DNA: TGTGCCAGCAGCTTCCGCGGCACTAACACTGAAGCTTTCTTT.